The source of this TCR beta chain is a study of T cells in Graves' hyperthyroidism and ophthalmopathy. It was RNA transcripts that yielded the amplified TCR beta CDR3 regions. The HTBI primer set was used in a first-round RT-PCR of the TCR CDR3. TCRdb re-analysed the multiplex PCR reads in MiXCR, keeping a single row per CDR3 protein. Among 500,000 to 600,000 distinct CDR3 sequences listed, just under 20% were seen once. Looked up from germline, CDR1 is WSHSY and CDR2 is SAAADI. V lost 7 bases to trimming and J lost 2 bases, with 11 bases between them. The CDR3 is made up of 14 amino acids. The chain uses TRBV10-2 and TRBJ2-2; D unresolved. The clonotype was recovered from a man aged 40-49 years with Graves' ophthalmopathy. The sequenced sample consisted of blood. The chain's CDR3 is CASKWEQNTGELFF. The CDR3 DNA follows: TGCGCCAGCAAGTGGGAACAAAACACCGGGGAGCTGTTTTTT.